The 8 T cell receptor beta chains presented below share a single source sample, sequenced in a study of blood T cell repertoires in COVID-19 (dated by TCRdb to 2018 to 2021). The receptor library was made with the immunoSEQ multiplex PCR assay. In TCRdb, the immuneACCESS table is reduced to in-frame sequences with V and J assigned. These tables do not hold every clone; where another copy was compared, an unresolved V gene accounts for under half, and the others remain unexplained. A total of about 170,000 clones appear in this sample, around three quarters of them only once. The ten largest clones represent roughly 19% of the sample. Sequenced: PBMCs or T cells enriched from blood (not recorded which). These receptors were obtained from a woman aged 70-85 years in a cohort exposed to, infected with or recovered from COVID-19 (not recorded which).

The CDR3 sequence: CASSQGVGMAGELFF. CDR3 nucleotide sequence: TGTGCCAGCAGCCAGGGCGTCGGCATGGCCGGGGAGCTGTTTTTT. The chain employs TRBV11-3 and TRBJ2-2; tentative D call: TRBD1 (5 bases). Trimming left V 5 bases short and J 6 bases short, with 16 bases between. The germline gives CDR1 SGHNT, CDR2 YENEEA. CDR3 length: 15 amino acids.

The chain employs TRBV7-8 and TRBJ2-5; 9 nucleotides agree with TRBD2. Germline CDR1 reads SGHVS; CDR2 reads FQNEAQ. The CDR3 extends over 16 amino acids. Trimming removed 1 base from V and 0 bases from J; junction bases left unmatched: 3. CDR3 region: CASSLGSGSNQETQYF. As DNA, the CDR3 is TGTGCCAGCAGCTTAGGTAGCGGGAGTAACCAAGAGACCCAGTACTTC.

The chain is built from TRBV6-6 and TRBJ2-2, with 14 bases that match TRBD2. Germline CDR1 is MNHNY and CDR2 is SVGAGI (reference sequence). The length of the CDR3 is 18 residues. V trimming: 5 bases; J trimming: 6 bases; junction bases outside the gene matches: 11. The CDR3 here is CASSPPLTSGREAGELFF. Written as DNA, the CDR3 is TGTGCCAGCAGTCCCCCCCTGACTAGCGGGAGGGAGGCCGGGGAGCTGTTTTTT.

V is TRBV3-1 (or the pseudogene TRBV3-2) and J is TRBJ2-1; 12 nucleotides line up with TRBD2. This CDR3 is 15 amino acids long. The V gene end was trimmed by 1 base and the J gene end by 8 bases; junction bases not matched to a gene: 3. Germline CDR1 and CDR2: LGHDT and YNNKEL (reference sequence). This chain's CDR3 is CASSQGLAGGYEQFF. CDR3 nucleotides: TGTGCCAGCAGCCAAGGGCTAGCGGGAGGGTATGAGCAGTTCTTC.

The chain uses TRBV18 and TRBJ2-2; 15 bases align to TRBD2. V lost 2 bases, J lost 0 bases, and 7 bases stayed unmatched. This CDR3 contains 20 residues. Germline loops: CDR1 KGHSH, CDR2 LQKENI. CDR3 DNA: TGTGCCAGCTCACCAAGGATCGGGACTAGCGGGAGGTCGAACACCGGGGAGCTGTTTTTT. It encodes CASSPRIGTSGRSNTGELFF. The whole variable domain, filled in from reference TRBV18 and TRBJ2-2, reads NAGVMQNPRHLVRRRGQEARLRCSPMKGHSHVYWYRQLPEEGLKFMVYLQKENIIDESGMPKERFSAEFPKEGPSILRIQQVVRGDSAAYFCASSPRIGTSGRSNTGELFFGEGSRLTVL.

The V call is TRBV5-1, the J call TRBJ1-1, with D maybe TRBD1 (5 bases). Germline CDR1 SGHRS, CDR2 YFSETQ. V was cut by 0 bases and J by 7 bases, with 19 bases left in between. This CDR3 contains 16 residues. The CDR3 DNA reads TGCGCCAGCAGCTTGGAGTTGAACGGGACTCCTGATGAAGCTTTCTTT. The encoded protein is CASSLELNGTPDEAFF.

V gene TRBV20-1 combines with J gene TRBJ2-7; weak D call: TRBD1 (5 bases). This CDR3 region has 10 residues. CDR1 is DFQATT and CDR2 is SNEGSKA in the germline V gene (reference sequence). With 5 bases removed from V and 7 bases from J, the gap between germline ends came to 9 bases. CDR3: CSAGSGEQYF. DNA for the CDR3: TGCAGTGCTGGGTCAGGGGAGCAGTACTTC.

The V and J genes are TRBV27 and TRBJ2-1, with TRBD1 identical over 7 bases. The CDR3 runs 19 residues. In germline, CDR1 is MNHEY, CDR2 SMNVEV (reference sequence). After removal of 1 base from V and 5 bases from J, the junction contained 17 bases not matched to a gene. The CDR3 DNA reads as TGTGCCAGCAGTTTATTCGGGACAGAAGGCACAGGGGCACACAATGAGCAGTTCTTC. Residues: CASSLFGTEGTGAHNEQFF.